The sequence of this T cell receptor beta chain was determined in a study of cytomegalovirus exposure and HLA in healthy donors. Germline trimming cut 2 bases from V and 5 bases from J; bases unmatched to any gene: 7. From germline, CDR1 is MGHRA and CDR2 YSYEKL. The CDR3 extends over 15 amino acids. Primers: 60 Vbeta forward and 13 Jbeta reverse. Produced via immunoSEQ multiplex PCR; TCRdb's table is partial and in-frame only. The sample has some 120,000 clones, 75% to 85% seen once. Sequenced material: PBMCs. The chain combines TRBV4-1 with TRBJ2-7, with TRBD1 identical over 9 bases. The clonotype comes from a man between 25 and 39 years old in good health and CMV-seronegative. For the CDR3, the DNA is TGCGCCAGCAGCCAACACGGACAGGGGTTAGACGAGCAGTACTTC. Encoded protein: CASSQHGQGLDEQYF.